This TCR beta chain is drawn from a study of shared clonotypes between healthy human individuals. Study summary: Researchers assigned three CD4 naive, three CD4 memory, two CD8 naive and one CD8 memory plate to each donor. Study-wide points: Unshared clonotypes carried lower generation probabilities than those common to all four donors. Rarefaction showed sorted-subset sequencing was incomplete despite large depth.

As concerns this clone: Its cognate antigen is unknown.

TCRdb's table, derived via immunoSEQ multiplex PCR, lists solely in-frame clones and lacks some. This table has a few million clones, almost 96% appearing once. The V end lost 6 bases, the J end lost 2 bases, and 14 bases lay between the germline ends. The germline gives CDR1 WSHSY, CDR2 SAAADI. CDR3 length: 14 amino acids. From CD4+ cells came CD45RA+ naive and CD45RA-negative memory subsets. The sample consisted of naive CD4+ T cells sorted from blood. The subset denotes: CD45RA+ positively selected. The chain uses TRBV10-2 and TRBJ2-7; possibly TRBD1 or TRBD2 for D (5 bases each). This receptor was obtained from a man aged 18 to 29 in good health. CDR3 coding DNA: TGCGCCAGCAGCCCCCGGGGCACCGCCTACGAGCAGTACTTC. Translation gives CASSPRGTAYEQYF.